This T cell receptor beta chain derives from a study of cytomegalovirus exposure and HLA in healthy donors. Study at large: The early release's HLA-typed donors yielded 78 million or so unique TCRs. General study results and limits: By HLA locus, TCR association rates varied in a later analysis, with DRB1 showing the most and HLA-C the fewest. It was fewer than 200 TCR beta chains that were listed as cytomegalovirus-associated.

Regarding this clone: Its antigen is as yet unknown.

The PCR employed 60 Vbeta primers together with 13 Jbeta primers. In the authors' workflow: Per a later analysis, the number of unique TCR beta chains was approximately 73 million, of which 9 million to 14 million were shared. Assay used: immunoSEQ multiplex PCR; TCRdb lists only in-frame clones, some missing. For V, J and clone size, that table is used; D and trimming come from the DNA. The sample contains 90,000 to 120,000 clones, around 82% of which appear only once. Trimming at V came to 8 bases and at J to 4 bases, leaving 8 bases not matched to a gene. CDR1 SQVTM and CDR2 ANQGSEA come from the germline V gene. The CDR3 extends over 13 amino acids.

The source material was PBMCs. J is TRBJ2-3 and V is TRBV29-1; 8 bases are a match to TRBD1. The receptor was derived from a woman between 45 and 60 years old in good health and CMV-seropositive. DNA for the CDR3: TGCAGCCACAGACAGGGGCAGGCAGATACGCAGTATTTT. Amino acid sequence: CSHRQGQADTQYF.